The 15 T cell receptor beta chains listed next were all sequenced from one sample in a study of blood T cell repertoires in COVID-19. The assay was immunoSEQ multiplex PCR, and TCRdb's table has in-frame clones only and misses some. The sample records some 400,000 clones, more than 70% being singletons. Specimen: peripheral blood. The receptors were gathered from a woman aged 55-69 years with COVID-19, enrolled during active disease.

This clone has a count of ten or more. The gene calls are TRBV4-1 and TRBJ2-7, with D maybe TRBD2 (5 bases). Trimming stripped 4 bases from V and 4 bases from J, with 17 bases between. This CDR3 is built from 15 residues. CDR1 and CDR2 (germline): MGHRA, YSYEKL. The CDR3 region has the DNA TGCGCCAGCAGCCTGCGGGTGGCGGGCCTGTACGAGCAGTACTTC. Translation: CASSLRVAGLYEQYF.

Regarding this clone: Other DNA sequences within the sample encode an identical CDR3. The chain uses TRBV29-1 and TRBJ1-1; D is unclear. CDR3 size: 11 residues. The V end was cut by 0 bases, the J end by 5 bases, with 4 bases between. The V gene's germline CDR1 is SQVTM and CDR2 ANQGSEA. The chain's CDR3 is CSVEDRTEAFF. DNA for the CDR3: TGCAGCGTTGAAGATCGGACTGAAGCTTTCTTT.

J is TRBJ2-2 and V is TRBV10-1, with 9 bases lining up with TRBD1. Germline V gives CDR1 WNHNN, CDR2 SYGVQD (reference sequence). The CDR3 extends over 15 amino acids. V shed 5 bases, J shed 3 bases, and the junction held 4 bases outside the gene matches. The CDR3 region is CASSNRDRDTGELFF. CDR3 DNA: TGCGCCAGCAGTAACCGGGACAGGGACACCGGGGAGCTGTTTTTT.

The genes are TRBV2 and TRBJ1-1; D might be TRBD1 (6 bases). The V end was cut by 7 bases, the J end by 4 bases, with 16 bases between. From germline, CDR1 is SNHLY and CDR2 FYNNEI. The CDR3 loop spans 14 amino acids. CDR3 amino acids: CASIRGGETTEAFF. The CDR3 DNA sequence: TGTGCCAGCATCAGGGGAGGGGAGACCACTGAAGCTTTCTTT.

This clone was seen a single time. This chain uses TRBV30 with TRBJ2-5; D is unclear. CDR1 and CDR2 (germline): GTSNPN, SVGIG (reference sequence). The CDR3 has 11 residues. The V end was cut by 4 bases, the J end by 2 bases, with 5 bases between. CDR3 nucleotide sequence: TGTGCCTGGACCCATCAAGAGACCCAGTACTTC. Amino acid sequence: CAWTHQETQYF. Full variable domain (remainder filled in from reference TRBV30 and TRBJ2-5): SQTIHQWPATLVQPVGSPLSLECTVEGTSNPNLYWYRQAAGRGLQLLFYSVGIGQISSEVPQNLSASRPQDRQFILSSKKLLLSDSGFYLCAWTHQETQYFGPGTRLLVL.

J is TRBJ1-1 and V is TRBV10-3; TRBD1 matches at 7 bases. This CDR3 has 15 residues. J gave up 4 bases and V 5 bases, and 10 bases lay outside the gene matches. Germline loops: CDR1 ENHRY, CDR2 SYGVKD. CDR3 coding DNA: TGTGCCATCAGTCCCACTCAGGGGGTTGGCACTGAAGCTTTCTTT. Translation: CAISPTQGVGTEAFF.

This clone was counted a few times. J is TRBJ2-6 and V is TRBV11-2; no reliable D call. Between the trimmed V and J ends, which lost 6 bases and 0 bases, there was a span of 15 bases. The CDR3 consists of 17 residues. Looked up from germline, CDR1 is SGHAT and CDR2 is FQNNGV. In DNA form, the CDR3 reads TGTGCCAGCAGATCCACCCGACTCGGCTCTGGGGCCAACGTCCTGACTTTC. Translation: CASRSTRLGSGANVLTF.

The chain couples TRBV6-5 to TRBJ1-3; TRBD1 matches at 9 bases. Germline V gene data show CDR1 as MNHEY and CDR2 as SVGAGI. Trimming cost V 6 bases and J 4 bases; bases outside gene matches: 7. The CDR3 has 15 residues. The CDR3 DNA sequence: TGTGCCAGCAGAGGACAGGGGATATCCGGAAACACCATATATTTT. This sequence encodes CASRGQGISGNTIYF.

The CDR3 is CASSVIGGSHTGELFF. CDR3 coding DNA: TGTGCCAGCAGCGTAATAGGAGGGAGTCACACCGGGGAGCTGTTTTTT. The chain has TRBV9 and TRBJ2-2; D may be TRBD2 (6 bases). The CDR3 runs 16 residues. Germline CDR1 and CDR2: SGDLS and YYNGEE. Trimming removed 1 base at V and 3 bases at J, with 13 bases between. The full variable domain, completed using reference TRBV9 and TRBJ2-2, is DSGVTQTPKHLITATGQRVTLRCSPRSGDLSVYWYQQSLDQGLQFLIQYYNGEERAKGNILERFSAQQFPDLHSELNLSSLELGDSALYFCASSVIGGSHTGELFFGEGSRLTVL.

CDR3 DNA sequence: TGCGCCAGCAGCTCCCCGGGACAGCCGGCGGAGACCCAGTACTTC. It encodes CASSSPGQPAETQYF. The chain couples TRBV5-1 to TRBJ2-5; 7 bases match TRBD1. From germline, CDR1 is SGHRS and CDR2 YFSETQ. V was pared by 3 bases and J by 5 bases, with 10 bases of the junction left unmatched. The CDR3 runs to 15 residues.

The chain recombines TRBV12-3 or TRBV12-4 with TRBJ1-2; D might be TRBD1 (5 bases). The CDR3 consists of 13 residues. The V gene lost 5 bases and the J gene lost 5 bases, with 12 bases spanning the gap. Written as DNA, the CDR3 is TGTGCCAGCAGTCCTGAGGGGAGGTATGGCTACACCTTC. Protein: CASSPEGRYGYTF.

CDR3 residues: CASTQGPGGDYGYTF. CDR3 DNA sequence: TGTGCCAGCACCCAAGGGCCAGGGGGCGACTATGGCTACACCTTC. V gene TRBV6-5 combines with J gene TRBJ1-2; 8 bases are shared with TRBD1. Germline V lookup: CDR1 MNHEY, CDR2 SVGAGI. CDR3 length: 15 residues. The V segment lost 7 bases and the J segment 3 bases; nucleotides outside the gene matches: 10.

The chain uses TRBV7-6 and TRBJ1-2, with 7 positions matching TRBD1. From germline, CDR1 is SGHVS and CDR2 FNYEAQ. The CDR3 spans 15 residues. The V segment lost 4 bases and the J segment 2 bases; nucleotides outside the gene matches: 7. CDR3 nucleotides: TGTGCCAGCAGCTCGGGGACACAGGGGAACTATGGCTACACCTTC. Protein product: CASSSGTQGNYGYTF.

This chain links TRBV19 with TRBJ2-1, with TRBD1 as a possible D gene (7 bases). The CDR3 contains 15 residues. Germline V gene lookup returns CDR1 LNHDA and CDR2 SQIVND (reference sequence). V lost 5 bases to trimming and J lost 6 bases, with 17 bases between them. The CDR3 sequence is CASSAGQYSTNEQFF. The CDR3 DNA sequence: TGTGCCAGTAGTGCGGGACAGTATAGTACCAATGAGCAGTTCTTC.

The chain uses TRBV18 and TRBJ2-2; no firm D call. CDR1 and CDR2 (germline): KGHSH, LQKENI. The V gene lost 3 bases and the J gene lost 0 bases, with 8 bases spanning the gap. The CDR3 is 15 amino acids. DNA of the CDR3: TGTGCCAGCTCACCGCCAGATTCGAACACCGGGGAGCTGTTTTTT. Its translation: CASSPPDSNTGELFF.